This entry is about one T cell receptor beta chain. The draw of peripheral blood yielded ten milliliters from each donor. Isolating PBMCs gave at least 6.5 million of these cells per sample. There are 18 residues in the CDR3. The use of a sample-barcoded 5' primer and a J-beta primer mix characterized a second PCR of roughly 7 to 12 cycles. Every sample gave at least 3 million paired-end reads containing CDR3. TCRdb passed the 5' RACE reads through MiXCR, listing each CDR3 protein once. The data contain around 1,100,000 distinct CDR3 sequences, 35% to 45% of them singletons. These data are taken from a study of blood T cells in healthy people across ages.

The clonotype comes from a man between 18 and 35 years old in good health. The sequencing input was blood. The genes are TRBV21-1 and TRBJ2-3; TRBD1 reflects the table's D call only, with no check against the DNA. TRBV21-1 is designated a pseudogene. Here the CDR3 DNA reads TGTGCCAGCAGCACGCGAAGGGGGCCTAGATCTAGCACAGATACGCAGTATTTT. Protein product: CASSTRRGPRSSTDTQYF.